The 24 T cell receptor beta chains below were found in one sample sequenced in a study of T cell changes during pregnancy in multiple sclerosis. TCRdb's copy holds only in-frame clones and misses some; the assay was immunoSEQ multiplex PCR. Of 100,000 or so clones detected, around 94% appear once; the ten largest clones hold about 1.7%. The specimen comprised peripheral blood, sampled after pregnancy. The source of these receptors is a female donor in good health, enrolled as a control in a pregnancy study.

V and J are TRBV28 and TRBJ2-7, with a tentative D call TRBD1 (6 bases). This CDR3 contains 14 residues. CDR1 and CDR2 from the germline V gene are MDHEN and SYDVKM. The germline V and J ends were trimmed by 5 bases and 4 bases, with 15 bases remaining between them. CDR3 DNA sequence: TGTGCCAGCAGTGAAAGGGGGTTAGATTACGAGCAGTACTTC. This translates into CASSERGLDYEQYF.

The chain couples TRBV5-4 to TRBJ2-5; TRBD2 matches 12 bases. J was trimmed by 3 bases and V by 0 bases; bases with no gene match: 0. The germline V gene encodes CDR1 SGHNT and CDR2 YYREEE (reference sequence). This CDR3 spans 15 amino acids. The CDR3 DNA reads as TGTGCCAGCAGCTTGGGACTAGCGGGAGAAGAGACCCAGTACTTC. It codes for CASSLGLAGEETQYF.

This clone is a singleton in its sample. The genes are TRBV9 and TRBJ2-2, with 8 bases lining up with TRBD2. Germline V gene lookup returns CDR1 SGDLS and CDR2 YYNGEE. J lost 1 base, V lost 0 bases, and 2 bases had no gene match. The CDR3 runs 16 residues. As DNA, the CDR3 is TGTGCCAGCAGCGTAGTTAGCGGGAAGAACACCGGGGAGCTGTTTTTT. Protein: CASSVVSGKNTGELFF.

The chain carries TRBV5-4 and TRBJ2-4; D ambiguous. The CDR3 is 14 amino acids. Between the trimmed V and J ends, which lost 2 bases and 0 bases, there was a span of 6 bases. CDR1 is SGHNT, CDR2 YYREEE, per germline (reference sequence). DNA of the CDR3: TGTGCCAGCAGCTTAGCGCTAGCCAAAAACATTCAGTACTTC. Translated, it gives CASSLALAKNIQYF.

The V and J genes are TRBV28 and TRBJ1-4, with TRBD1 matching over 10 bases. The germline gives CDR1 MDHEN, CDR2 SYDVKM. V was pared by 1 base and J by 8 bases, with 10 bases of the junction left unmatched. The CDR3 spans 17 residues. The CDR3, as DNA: TGTGCCAGCAGTTTATACCTAGACAGGGGGCAAAGGGAAAAACTGTTTTTT. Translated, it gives CASSLYLDRGQREKLFF. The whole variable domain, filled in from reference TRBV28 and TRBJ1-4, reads DVKVTQSSRYLVKRTGEKVFLECVQDMDHENMFWYRQDPGLGLRLIYFSYDVKMKEKGDIPEGYSVSREKKERFSLILESASTNQTSMYLCASSLYLDRGQREKLFFGSGTQLSVL.

CDR3 coding DNA: TGTGCCAGCAGCATGCCTAGCGGGGGGGCCCACACCGGGGAGCTGTTTTTT. It specifies CASSMPSGGAHTGELFF. The chain links TRBV21-1 to TRBJ2-2; the table gives TRBD2 as D, unverified against the DNA. TRBV21-1 is a documented pseudogene. This CDR3 contains 17 residues.

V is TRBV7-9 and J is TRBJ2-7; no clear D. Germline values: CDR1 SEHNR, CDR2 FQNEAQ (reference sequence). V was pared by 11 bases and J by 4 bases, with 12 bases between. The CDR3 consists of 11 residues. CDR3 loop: CAGEAAYEQYF. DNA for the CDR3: TGTGCCGGAGAGGCGGCATACGAGCAGTACTTC.

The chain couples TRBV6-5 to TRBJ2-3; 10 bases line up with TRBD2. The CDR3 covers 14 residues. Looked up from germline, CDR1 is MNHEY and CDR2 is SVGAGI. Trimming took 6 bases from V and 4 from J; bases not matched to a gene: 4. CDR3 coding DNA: TGTGCCAGCAGGGTGGGACTAGCGTCAGATACGCAGTATTTT. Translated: CASRVGLASDTQYF.

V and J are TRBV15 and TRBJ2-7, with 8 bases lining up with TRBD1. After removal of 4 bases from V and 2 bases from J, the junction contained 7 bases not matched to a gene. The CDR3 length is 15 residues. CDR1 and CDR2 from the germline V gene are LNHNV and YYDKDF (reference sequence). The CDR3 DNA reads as TGTGCCACCAGCACAGGACAGGGCAAAGCCTACGAGCAGTACTTC. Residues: CATSTGQGKAYEQYF.

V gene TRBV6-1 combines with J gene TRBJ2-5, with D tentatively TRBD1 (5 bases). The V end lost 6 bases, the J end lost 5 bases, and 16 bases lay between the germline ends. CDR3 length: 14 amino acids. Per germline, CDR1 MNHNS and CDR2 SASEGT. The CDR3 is CASRASQGSETQYF. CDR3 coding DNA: TGTGCCAGCAGGGCTTCCCAGGGAAGCGAGACCCAGTACTTC.

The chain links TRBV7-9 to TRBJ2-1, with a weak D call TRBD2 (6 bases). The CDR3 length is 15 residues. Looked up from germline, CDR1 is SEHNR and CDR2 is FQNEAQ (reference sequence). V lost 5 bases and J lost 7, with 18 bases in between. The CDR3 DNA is TGTGCCAGCAGCAAACGGGGGAGTGCGGCAAATGAGCAGTTCTTC. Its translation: CASSKRGSAANEQFF. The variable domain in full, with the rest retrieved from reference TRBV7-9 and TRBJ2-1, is DTGVSQNPRHKITKRGQNVTFRCDPISEHNRLYWYRQTLGQGPEFLTYFQNEAQLEKSRLLSDRFSAERPKGSFSTLEIQRTEQGDSAMYLCASSKRGSAANEQFFGPGTRLTVL.

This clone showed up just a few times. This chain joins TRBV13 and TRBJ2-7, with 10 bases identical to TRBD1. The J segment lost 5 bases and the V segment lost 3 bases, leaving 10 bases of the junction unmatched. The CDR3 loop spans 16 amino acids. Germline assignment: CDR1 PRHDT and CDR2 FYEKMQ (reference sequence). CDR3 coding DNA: TGTGCCAGCAGCTTGTCAGTCGGGACAGGGGACCACGAGCAGTACTTC. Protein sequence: CASSLSVGTGDHEQYF.

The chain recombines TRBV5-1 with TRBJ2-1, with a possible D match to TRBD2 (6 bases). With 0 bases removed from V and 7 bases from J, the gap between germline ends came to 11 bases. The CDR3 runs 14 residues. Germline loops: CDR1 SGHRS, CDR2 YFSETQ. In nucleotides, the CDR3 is TGCGCCAGCAGCTTGGAGGCAGGGACTAATGAGCAGTTCTTC. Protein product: CASSLEAGTNEQFF.

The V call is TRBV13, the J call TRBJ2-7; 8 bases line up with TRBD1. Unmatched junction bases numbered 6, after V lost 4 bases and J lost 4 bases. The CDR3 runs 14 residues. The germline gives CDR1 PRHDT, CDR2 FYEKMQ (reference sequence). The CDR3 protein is CASSSTGALYEQYF. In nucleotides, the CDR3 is TGTGCCAGCAGCTCGACAGGGGCGCTTTACGAGCAGTACTTC.

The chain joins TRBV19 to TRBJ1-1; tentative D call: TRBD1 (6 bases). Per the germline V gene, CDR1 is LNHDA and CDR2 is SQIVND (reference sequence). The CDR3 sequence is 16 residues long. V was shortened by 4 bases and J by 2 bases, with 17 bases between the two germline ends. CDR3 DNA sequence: TGTGCCAGTAGTAGGGGATCCGGGACACCCAACACTGAAGCTTTCTTT. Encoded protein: CASSRGSGTPNTEAFF.

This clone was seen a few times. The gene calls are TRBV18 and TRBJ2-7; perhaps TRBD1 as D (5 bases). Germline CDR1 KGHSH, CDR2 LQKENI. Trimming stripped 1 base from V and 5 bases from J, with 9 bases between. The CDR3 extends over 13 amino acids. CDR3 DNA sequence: TGTGCCAGCTCACCACAGGGGCTGGACGAGCAGTACTTC. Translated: CASSPQGLDEQYF.

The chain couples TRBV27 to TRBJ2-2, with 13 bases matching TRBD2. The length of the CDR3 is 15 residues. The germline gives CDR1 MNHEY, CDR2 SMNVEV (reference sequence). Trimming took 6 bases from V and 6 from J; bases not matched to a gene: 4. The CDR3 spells CASRRLAGGAGELFF. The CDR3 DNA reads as TGTGCCAGCAGAAGACTAGCGGGAGGCGCCGGGGAGCTGTTTTTT.

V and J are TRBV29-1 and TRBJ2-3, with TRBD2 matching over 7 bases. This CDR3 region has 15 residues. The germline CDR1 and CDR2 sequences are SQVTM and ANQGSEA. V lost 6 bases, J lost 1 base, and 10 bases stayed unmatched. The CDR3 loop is CSVGRHIWGTDTQYF. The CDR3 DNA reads TGCAGCGTCGGGAGGCACATCTGGGGCACAGATACGCAGTATTTT.

The CDR3 DNA follows: TGTGCCAGCTCCCGATCTTCCGGGACTAGCGGGGGTACGCAGTATTTT. This sequence encodes CASSRSSGTSGGTQYF. The V gene is TRBV18, the J gene TRBJ2-3; TRBD2 aligns across 14 bases. Germline values: CDR1 KGHSH, CDR2 LQKENI. The length of the CDR3 is 16 residues. The V gene end was trimmed by 6 bases and the J gene end by 8 bases; junction bases not matched to a gene: 10.

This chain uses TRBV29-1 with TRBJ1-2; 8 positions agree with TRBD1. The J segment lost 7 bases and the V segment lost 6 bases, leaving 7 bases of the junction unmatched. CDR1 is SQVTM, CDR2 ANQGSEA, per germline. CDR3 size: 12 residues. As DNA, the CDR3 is TGCAGCGTGGACAGGGTGGTCAGTGGCTACACCTTC. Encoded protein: CSVDRVVSGYTF.

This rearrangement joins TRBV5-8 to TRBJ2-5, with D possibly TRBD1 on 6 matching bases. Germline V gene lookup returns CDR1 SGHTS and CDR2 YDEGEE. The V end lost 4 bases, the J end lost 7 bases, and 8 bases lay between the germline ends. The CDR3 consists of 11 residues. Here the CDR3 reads CASSPGVTQYF. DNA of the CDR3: TGTGCCAGCAGCCCAGGGGTGACCCAGTACTTC.

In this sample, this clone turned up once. CDR3 coding DNA: TGTGCCAGCAGCTTAGAACTAGCGGATTACACCGGGGAGCTGTTTTTT. Translated, it gives CASSLELADYTGELFF. The gene calls are TRBV7-2 and TRBJ2-2; TRBD2 aligns across 8 bases. The CDR3 is made up of 16 amino acids. CDR1 is SGHTA, CDR2 FQGNSA, per germline. V shed 1 base, J shed 3 bases, and the junction held 4 bases outside the gene matches.

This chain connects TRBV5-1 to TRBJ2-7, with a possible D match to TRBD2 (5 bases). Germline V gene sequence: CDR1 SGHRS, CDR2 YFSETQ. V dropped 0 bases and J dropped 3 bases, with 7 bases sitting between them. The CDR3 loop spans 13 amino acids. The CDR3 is CASSLAAVYEQYF. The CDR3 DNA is TGCGCCAGCAGCTTGGCAGCGGTCTACGAGCAGTACTTC.

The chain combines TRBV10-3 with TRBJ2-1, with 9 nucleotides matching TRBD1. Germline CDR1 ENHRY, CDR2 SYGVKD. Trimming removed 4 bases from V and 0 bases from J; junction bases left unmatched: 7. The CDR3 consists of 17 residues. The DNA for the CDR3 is TGTGCCATCAGTGGACCCGGGACAGGGAGCTCCTACAATGAGCAGTTCTTC. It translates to CAISGPGTGSSYNEQFF.